The present TCR beta chain was sequenced within a study of PD-L1 blockade in urothelial cancer. Repertoires were generated with immunoSEQ multiplex PCR, while TCRdb's copy carries only in-frame clones and drops some. The sample consists of about 130,000 clones, more than 75% of them appearing once. Stated time point: peripheral blood 6 weeks after treatment start. CDR3 length equals 18 residues. Germline CDR1 and CDR2: KGHSH and LQKENI. Trimming cost V 2 bases and J 0 bases, with 14 bases left between them. The origin of this receptor is a middle-aged man with urothelial cancer. The material sequenced was PBMCs, taken around atezolizumab (anti-PD-L1) treatment. The rearrangement links TRBV18 to TRBJ2-6; a possible D gene is TRBD1 (5 bases). CDR3 protein: CASSPSGNGYSGANVLTF. The CDR3 DNA is TGTGCCAGCTCACCATCAGGGAATGGGTACTCTGGGGCCAACGTCCTGACTTTC.